The clone carrying this TCR beta chain was seen more than once but under ten times. A second roughly 7 to 11 cycle PCR used barcoded and J-beta primers. TCRdb fed the 5' RACE reads into MiXCR, producing one record per CDR3 protein. The table records some 800,000 distinct CDR3 sequences, roughly 25% of them present only once. This specimen comes from a study of blood T cells in healthy people across ages. Germline CDR1 SGHTA, CDR2 FQGNSA. The CDR3 extends over 14 amino acids. This sample also appeared in a second study, on T cells of mothers and their children.

The origin of this receptor is a boy under 18 in good health. Input material: blood. The chain uses TRBV7-2 and TRBJ2-5; TRBD2 matches at 8 bases. The better agreement between TRBJ2-1 and the DNA end casts doubt on the J call. The CDR3 coding sequence is TGTGCCAGCAGCCGGGGGGGGACTGCCGATGAGCAGTTCTTC. Translated: CASSRGGTADEQFF.